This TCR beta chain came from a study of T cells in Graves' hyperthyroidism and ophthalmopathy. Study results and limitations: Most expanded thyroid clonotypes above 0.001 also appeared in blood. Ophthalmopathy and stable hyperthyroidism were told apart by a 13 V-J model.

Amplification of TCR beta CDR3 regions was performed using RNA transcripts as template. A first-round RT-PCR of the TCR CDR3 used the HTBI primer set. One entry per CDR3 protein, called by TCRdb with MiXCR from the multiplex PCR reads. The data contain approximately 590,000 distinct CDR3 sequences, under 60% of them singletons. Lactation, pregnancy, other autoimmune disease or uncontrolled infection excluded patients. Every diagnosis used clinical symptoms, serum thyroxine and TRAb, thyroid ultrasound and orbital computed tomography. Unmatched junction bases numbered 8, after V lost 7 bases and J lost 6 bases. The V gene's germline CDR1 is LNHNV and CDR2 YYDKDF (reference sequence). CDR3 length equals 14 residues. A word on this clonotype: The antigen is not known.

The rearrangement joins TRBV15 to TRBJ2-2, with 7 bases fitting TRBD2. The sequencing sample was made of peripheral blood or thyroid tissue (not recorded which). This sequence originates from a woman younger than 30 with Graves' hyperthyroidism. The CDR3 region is CATKFGGRAGELFF. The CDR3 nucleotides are TGTGCCACCAAGTTCGGTGGGAGGGCCGGGGAGCTGTTTTTT.